The clone carrying this TCR beta chain was found a few times. Under the authors' procedure: Nucleated cell number was recorded as an estimate derived from reference gene primer amplification. Using immunoSEQ multiplex PCR, the repertoire was profiled, and TCRdb retains in-frame clones only, with some absent. From that table come the V and J calls and clone size; the DNA was used to work out D and trimming. The table records 55,000 to 85,000 clones, roughly 85% of them present only once. This entry belongs to a study of blood T cell repertoires in COVID-19. Overall study context: The samples span acute and convalescent COVID-19 from the United States, Italy and Spain. From T cells, B-cell-depleted T cells, or PBMCs came the material, which was cDNA or gDNA.

Material for sequencing was peripheral blood. The clonotype comes from a man aged 55 to 70 with active or convalescent COVID-19.

CDR3 bases: TGTGCCAGCACCCTCGTCAGGATGGCCTACGAGCAGTACTTC. Residues: CASTLVRMAYEQYF. V usage is TRBV2 and J usage is TRBJ2-7; no clear D. The germline gives CDR1 SNHLY, CDR2 FYNNEI. The CDR3 extends over 14 amino acids. V lost 7 bases to trimming and J lost 2 bases, with 15 bases between them.